This TCR beta chain was obtained from a study of blood T cell repertoires in COVID-19. Produced via immunoSEQ multiplex PCR; TCRdb's table is partial and in-frame only. The repertoire includes under 350,000 clones, approximately 85% of them detected once, and about 11% sits in the top ten. The V gene's germline CDR1 is ENHRY and CDR2 SYGVKD. V was clipped by 3 bases and J by 3 bases; unmatched bases: 9. The length of the CDR3 is 16 residues. The rearrangement links TRBV10-3 to TRBJ2-7; 9 positions agree with TRBD1. The sequence was obtained from a woman in her 70s with acute or convalescent COVID-19. The sample consisted of peripheral blood. As DNA, the CDR3 is TGTGCCATCAGTGAAGGGGGGACAGGGAAGGACTACGAGCAGTACTTC. Translation gives CAISEGGTGKDYEQYF.